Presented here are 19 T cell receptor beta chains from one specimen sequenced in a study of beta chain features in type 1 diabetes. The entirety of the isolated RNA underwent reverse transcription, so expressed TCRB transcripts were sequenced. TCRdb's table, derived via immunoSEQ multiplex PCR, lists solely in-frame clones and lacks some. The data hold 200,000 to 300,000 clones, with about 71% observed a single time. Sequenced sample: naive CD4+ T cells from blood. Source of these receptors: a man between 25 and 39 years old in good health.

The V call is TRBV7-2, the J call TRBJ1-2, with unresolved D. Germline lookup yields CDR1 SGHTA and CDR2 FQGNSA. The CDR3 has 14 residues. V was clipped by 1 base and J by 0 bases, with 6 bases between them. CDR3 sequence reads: CASSLDVSNYGYTF. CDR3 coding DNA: TGTGCCAGCAGCTTAGATGTTTCTAACTATGGCTACACCTTC.

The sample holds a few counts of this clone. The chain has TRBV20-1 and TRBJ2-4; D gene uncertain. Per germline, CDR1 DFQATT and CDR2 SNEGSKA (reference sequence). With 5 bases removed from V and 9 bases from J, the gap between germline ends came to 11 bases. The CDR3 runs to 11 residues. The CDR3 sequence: CSAGRSGIQYF. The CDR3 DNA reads TGCAGTGCTGGCAGATCGGGCATTCAGTACTTC.

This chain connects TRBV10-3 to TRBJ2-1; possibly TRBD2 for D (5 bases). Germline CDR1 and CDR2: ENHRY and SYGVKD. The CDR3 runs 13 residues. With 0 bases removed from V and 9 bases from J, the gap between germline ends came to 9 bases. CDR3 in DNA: TGTGCCATCAGTGAGTCGGAGCGGACTGAGCAGTTCTTC. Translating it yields CAISESERTEQFF.

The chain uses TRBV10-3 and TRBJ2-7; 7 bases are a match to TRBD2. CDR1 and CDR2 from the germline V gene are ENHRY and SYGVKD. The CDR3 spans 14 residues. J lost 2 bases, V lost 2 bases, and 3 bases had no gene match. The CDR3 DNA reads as TGTGCCATCAGTGAGCGGGACTACACCTACGAGCAGTACTTC. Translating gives CAISERDYTYEQYF.

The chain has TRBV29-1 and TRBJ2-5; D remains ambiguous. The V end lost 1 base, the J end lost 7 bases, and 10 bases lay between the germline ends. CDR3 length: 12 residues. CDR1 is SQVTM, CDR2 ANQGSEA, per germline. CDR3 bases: TGCAGCGTTGAAGTGGGCCCCTCGACCCAGTACTTC. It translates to CSVEVGPSTQYF.

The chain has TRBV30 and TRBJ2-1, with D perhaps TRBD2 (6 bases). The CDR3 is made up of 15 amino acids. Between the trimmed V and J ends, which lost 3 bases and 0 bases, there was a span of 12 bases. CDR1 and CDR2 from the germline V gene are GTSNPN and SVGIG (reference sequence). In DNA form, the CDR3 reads TGTGCCTGGAGGGCGGGACTCCTCTCCTACAATGAGCAGTTCTTC. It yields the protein CAWRAGLLSYNEQFF.

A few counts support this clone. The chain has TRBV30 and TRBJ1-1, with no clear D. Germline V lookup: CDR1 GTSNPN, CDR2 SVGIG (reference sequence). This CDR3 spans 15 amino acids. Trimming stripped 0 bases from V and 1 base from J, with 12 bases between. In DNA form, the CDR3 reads TGTGCCTGGAGTGTACTGTCGGTGAAGAACACTGAAGCTTTCTTT. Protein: CAWSVLSVKNTEAFF.

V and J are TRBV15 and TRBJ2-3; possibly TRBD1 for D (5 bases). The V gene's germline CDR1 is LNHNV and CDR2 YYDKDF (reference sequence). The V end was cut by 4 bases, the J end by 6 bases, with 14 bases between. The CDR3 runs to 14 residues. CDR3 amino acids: CATSKFSSGDTQYF. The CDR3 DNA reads TGTGCCACCAGCAAGTTTAGTTCAGGGGATACGCAGTATTTT. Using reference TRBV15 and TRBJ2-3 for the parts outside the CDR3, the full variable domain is DAMVIQNPRYQVTQFGKPVTLSCSQTLNHNVMYWYQQKSSQAPKLLFHYYDKDFNNEADTPDNFQSRRPNTSFCFLDIRSPGLGDTAMYLCATSKFSSGDTQYFGPGTRLTVL.

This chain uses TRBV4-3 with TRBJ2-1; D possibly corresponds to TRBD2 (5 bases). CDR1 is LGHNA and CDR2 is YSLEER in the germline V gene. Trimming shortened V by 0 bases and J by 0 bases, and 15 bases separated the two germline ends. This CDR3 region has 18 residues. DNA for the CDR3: TGCGCCAGCAGCCAAGATATTGGGCAGCGGAGCTCCTACAATGAGCAGTTCTTC. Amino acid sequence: CASSQDIGQRSSYNEQFF.

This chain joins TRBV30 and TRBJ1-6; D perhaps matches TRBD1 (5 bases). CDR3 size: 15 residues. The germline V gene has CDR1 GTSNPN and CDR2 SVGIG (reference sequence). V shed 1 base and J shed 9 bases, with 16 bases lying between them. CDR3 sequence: CAWSGGRGNSSPLHF. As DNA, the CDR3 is TGTGCCTGGAGTGGCGGGCGGGGGAACTCTTCACCCCTCCACTTT.

CDR3 coding DNA: TGTGCCAGCAGTTACATGGGGCAGGCTTTCTTT. Translated, it gives CASSYMGQAFF. The chain joins TRBV6-5 to TRBJ1-1, with D perhaps TRBD1 (5 bases). The CDR3 has 11 residues. Germline CDR1 MNHEY, CDR2 SVGAGI. V lost 2 bases and J 11 bases, leaving 9 bases between the germline ends.

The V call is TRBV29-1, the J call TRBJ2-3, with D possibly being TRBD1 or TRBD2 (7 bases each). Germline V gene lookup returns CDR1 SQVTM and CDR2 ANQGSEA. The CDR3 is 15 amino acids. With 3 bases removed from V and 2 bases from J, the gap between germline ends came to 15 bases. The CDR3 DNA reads TGCAGCGTTGATGGGTCAGGGGGGGACACAGATACGCAGTATTTT. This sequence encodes CSVDGSGGDTDTQYF.

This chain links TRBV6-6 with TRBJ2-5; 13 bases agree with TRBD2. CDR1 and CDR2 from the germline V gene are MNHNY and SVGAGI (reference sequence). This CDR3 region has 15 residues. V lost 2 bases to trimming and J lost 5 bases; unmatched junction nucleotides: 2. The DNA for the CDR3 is TGTGCCAGCAGTTACCCGACTAGCGGGAGGGAGACCCAGTACTTC. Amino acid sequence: CASSYPTSGRETQYF.

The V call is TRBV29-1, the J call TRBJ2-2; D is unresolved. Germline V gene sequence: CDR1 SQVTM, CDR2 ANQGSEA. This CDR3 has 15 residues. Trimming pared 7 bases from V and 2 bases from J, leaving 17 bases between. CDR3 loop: CSAMVGLFNTGELFF. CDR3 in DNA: TGCAGCGCCATGGTCGGCCTATTCAACACCGGGGAGCTGTTTTTT.

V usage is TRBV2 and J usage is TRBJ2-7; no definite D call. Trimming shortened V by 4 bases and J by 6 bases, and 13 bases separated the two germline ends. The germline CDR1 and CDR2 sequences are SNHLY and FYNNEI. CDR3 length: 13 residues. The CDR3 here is CASSVTQLGEQYF. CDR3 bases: TGTGCCAGCAGTGTAACTCAACTTGGCGAGCAGTACTTC.

CDR3 region: CASRASGGTETQYF. DNA of the CDR3: TGTGCCAGCAGGGCTAGCGGGGGGACAGAGACCCAGTACTTC. This chain joins TRBV6-5 and TRBJ2-5, with 11 bases matching TRBD2. The CDR3 has 14 amino acids. Germline-derived CDR1 and CDR2 are MNHEY and SVGAGI. After removal of 6 bases from V and 4 bases from J, the junction contained 4 bases not matched to a gene.

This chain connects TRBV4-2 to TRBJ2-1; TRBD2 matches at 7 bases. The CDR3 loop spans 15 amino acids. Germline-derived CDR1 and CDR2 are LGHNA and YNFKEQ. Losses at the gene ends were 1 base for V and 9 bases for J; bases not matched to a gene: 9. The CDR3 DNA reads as TGTGCCAGCAGCCAAGGGCTAGCGGAGGGAGGTGAGCAGTTCTTC. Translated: CASSQGLAEGGEQFF.

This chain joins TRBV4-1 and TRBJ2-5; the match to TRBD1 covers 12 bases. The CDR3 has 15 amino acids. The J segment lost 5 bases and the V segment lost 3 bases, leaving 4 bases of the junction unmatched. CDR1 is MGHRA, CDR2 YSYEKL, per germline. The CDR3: CASSHPGTGGETQYF. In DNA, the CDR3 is TGCGCCAGCAGCCACCCCGGGACAGGGGGCGAGACCCAGTACTTC.

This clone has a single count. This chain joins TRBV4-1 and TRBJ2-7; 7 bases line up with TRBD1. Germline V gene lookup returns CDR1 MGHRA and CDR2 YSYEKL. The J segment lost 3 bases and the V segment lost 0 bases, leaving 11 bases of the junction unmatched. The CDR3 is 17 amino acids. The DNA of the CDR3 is TGCGCCAGCAGCCAAGATCAACTTATGGGACAGATCTACGAGCAGTACTTC. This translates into CASSQDQLMGQIYEQYF.